A single sample gave rise to the 28 T cell receptor beta chains below, sequenced in a study of shared clonotypes between healthy human individuals. Measured with immunoSEQ multiplex PCR; TCRdb has only the in-frame clones, and not every one. The sample contains 1 million to 1.2 million clones, about 80% of which appear only once. The source material was memory CD4+ T cells from PBMCs. Subset reported: CD45RA-negative fraction. The source is a young man in good health. Some clones in this sample may be carry-over from other donors' samples.

This clone occurred once. The chain has TRBV28 and TRBJ1-2, with TRBD1 matching 8 bases. In germline, CDR1 is MDHEN, CDR2 SYDVKM. The CDR3 runs 16 residues. After removal of 0 bases from V and 6 bases from J, the junction contained 9 bases not matched to a gene. For the CDR3, the DNA is TGTGCCAGCAGTTTATGGCATTTGGGACAGGCAGATGGCTACACCTTC. Its translation: CASSLWHLGQADGYTF.

The rearrangement joins TRBV27 to TRBJ1-2; 10 bases line up with TRBD1. Trimming cost V 7 bases and J 4 bases; bases outside gene matches: 9. This CDR3 has 15 amino acids. CDR1 is MNHEY, CDR2 SMNVEV, per germline (reference sequence). The CDR3 bases are TGTGCCAGCAAGATACGACAGGGGGCCGGCTATGGCTACACCTTC. The encoded protein is CASKIRQGAGYGYTF.

About this clone itself: Distinct nucleotide sequences in the sample also encode this CDR3. DNA of the CDR3: TGTGCCAGCAGCCCGACAGCCAACACCGGGGAGCTGTTTTTT. Protein: CASSPTANTGELFF. V and J are TRBV7-2 and TRBJ2-2; a possible D gene is TRBD1 (5 bases). CDR1 is SGHTA and CDR2 is FQGNSA in the germline V gene. V dropped 5 bases and J dropped 2 bases, with 9 bases sitting between them. This CDR3 is built from 14 residues.

This chain joins TRBV6-1 and TRBJ2-7, with TRBD2 matching 8 bases. V lost 7 bases to trimming and J lost 2 bases; unmatched junction nucleotides: 10. The CDR3 loop spans 15 amino acids. Per the germline V gene, CDR1 is MNHNS and CDR2 is SASEGT. CDR3 nucleotides: TGTGCCAGCAATATTGGGGCGGGAGGAACCTACGAGCAGTACTTC. It yields the protein CASNIGAGGTYEQYF.

The rearrangement uses TRBV4-1 and TRBJ2-3; D is perhaps TRBD2 (5 bases). Per the germline V gene, CDR1 is MGHRA and CDR2 is YSYEKL. The CDR3 has 15 amino acids. Trimming shortened V by 7 bases and J by 0 bases, and 14 bases separated the two germline ends. The CDR3 bases are TGCGCCAGCAACAGACGGAGCGGTAGCACAGATACGCAGTATTTT. Protein: CASNRRSGSTDTQYF.

V usage is TRBV5-6 and J usage is TRBJ2-7; 8 positions agree with TRBD1. Germline CDR1 is SGHDT and CDR2 is YYEEEE. Trimming removed 3 bases from V and 4 bases from J; junction bases left unmatched: 6. The CDR3 consists of 14 residues. In DNA, the CDR3 is TGTGCCAGCAGCTCGACAGGGGAAGAGTACGAGCAGTACTTC. It translates to CASSSTGEEYEQYF.

The chain has TRBV11-2 and TRBJ2-1; 11 nucleotides align to TRBD2. The V and J ends lost 3 bases and 7 bases, in that order; junction bases with no gene match: 2. Germline V lookup: CDR1 SGHAT, CDR2 FQNNGV. The CDR3 sequence is 14 residues long. This chain's CDR3 is CASSLGTSGNEQFF. CDR3 in DNA: TGTGCCAGCAGCTTGGGGACTAGCGGTAATGAGCAGTTCTTC.

On this clone: The sample carries other DNA sequences with the same CDR3. This rearrangement joins TRBV30 to TRBJ2-5, with D maybe TRBD1 (5 bases). The CDR3 length is 16 residues. Trimming pared 4 bases from V and 1 base from J, leaving 19 bases between. CDR1 and CDR2 from the germline V gene are GTSNPN and SVGIG (reference sequence). CDR3 DNA: TGTGCCTGGAAAAGGGGCGAACAGCTAGGCCAAGAGACCCAGTACTTC. Translated, it gives CAWKRGEQLGQETQYF.

The rearrangement links TRBV28 to TRBJ2-5, with 12 bases identical to TRBD1. With 5 bases clipped from V and 5 bases from J, the junction kept 6 bases outside the gene matches. Germline V gene lookup returns CDR1 MDHEN and CDR2 SYDVKM. CDR3 length: 15 amino acids. CDR3 in amino acids: CASSRDRGREETQYF. The CDR3 DNA is TGTGCCAGCAGTCGGGACAGGGGGCGCGAGGAGACCCAGTACTTC.

The chain combines TRBV30 with TRBJ1-3; D gene uncertain. The V end was cut by 1 base, the J end by 0 bases, with 10 bases between. Germline CDR1 is GTSNPN and CDR2 is SVGIG (reference sequence). The length of the CDR3 is 15 residues. The CDR3 DNA follows: TGTGCCTGGAGTGGAGCACCGAACTCTGGAAACACCATATATTTT. This codes for CAWSGAPNSGNTIYF.

This chain connects TRBV6-1 to TRBJ2-3, with D perhaps being TRBD1 or TRBD2 (5 bases each). This CDR3 has 13 residues. V was clipped by 6 bases and J by 4 bases, with 11 bases between them. The germline V gene has CDR1 MNHNS and CDR2 SASEGT. The DNA for the CDR3 is TGTGCCAGCAGAGCGTCGGGGCCAGATACGCAGTATTTT. Translated: CASRASGPDTQYF.

This clone was observed a handful of times. V is TRBV6-5 and J is TRBJ2-1, with TRBD1 identical over 7 bases. The CDR3 has 15 residues. The trim removed 4 bases at V and 7 bases at J, leaving 10 bases unmatched. CDR1 and CDR2 from the germline V gene are MNHEY and SVGAGI. The CDR3 loop reads CASSSPPNRGNEQFF. The CDR3 DNA follows: TGTGCCAGCAGTTCACCCCCGAACAGGGGTAATGAGCAGTTCTTC.

This chain links TRBV7-2 with TRBJ2-7, with 11 bases identical to TRBD2. Germline V gene data show CDR1 as SGHTA and CDR2 as FQGNSA. The CDR3 has 16 residues. The ends lost 5 bases at V and 0 bases at J; junction bases unmatched: 6. DNA for the CDR3: TGTGCCAGCAGCCCGCGGACTAGCGGGCTCTCCTACGAGCAGTACTTC. The encoded protein is CASSPRTSGLSYEQYF.

A word on this clone: Other DNA sequences within the sample encode an identical CDR3. The chain employs TRBV28 and TRBJ2-7; TRBD1 might be the D (6 bases). There are 12 residues in the CDR3. With 7 bases removed from V and 1 base from J, the gap between germline ends came to 8 bases. CDR1 is MDHEN and CDR2 is SYDVKM in the germline V gene. CDR3 loop: CASKTGSYEQYF. DNA of the CDR3: TGTGCCAGCAAAACAGGGTCCTACGAGCAGTACTTC. Drawing the rest from reference TRBV28 and TRBJ2-7, the complete variable domain is DVKVTQSSRYLVKRTGEKVFLECVQDMDHENMFWYRQDPGLGLRLIYFSYDVKMKEKGDIPEGYSVSREKKERFSLILESASTNQTSMYLCASKTGSYEQYFGPGTRLTVT.

Comment on this clone: The identical CDR3 is also encoded by other nucleotide sequences in the sample. The chain recombines TRBV18 with TRBJ2-2, with D unresolved. The CDR3 covers 15 residues. Germline CDR1 KGHSH, CDR2 LQKENI. V shed 3 bases and J shed 1 base, with 9 bases lying between them. CDR3 in amino acids: CASSPRTVNTGELFF. The CDR3 coding sequence is TGTGCCAGCTCACCCCGGACGGTGAACACCGGGGAGCTGTTTTTT.

V and J are TRBV19 and TRBJ1-5, with D maybe TRBD1 (5 bases). Germline V CDR1 and CDR2: LNHDA, SQIVND (reference sequence). This CDR3 has 14 residues. The germline V and J ends were trimmed by 5 bases and 4 bases, with 12 bases remaining between them. CDR3 DNA: TGTGCCAGTAGTCTTCCGGGGCCGAATCAGCCCCAGCATTTT. Encoded protein: CASSLPGPNQPQHF.

The rearrangement joins TRBV28 to TRBJ1-3, with 8 bases identical to TRBD1. This CDR3 contains 17 residues. Germline CDR1 is MDHEN and CDR2 is SYDVKM. V lost 7 bases to trimming and J lost 4 bases; unmatched junction nucleotides: 15. The CDR3 reads CASNKGGAGGKGNTIYF. DNA for the CDR3: TGTGCCAGCAACAAGGGTGGTGCAGGGGGCAAAGGAAACACCATATATTTT.

The chain recombines TRBV6-6 with TRBJ2-1; 9 bases map to TRBD2. V was pared by 5 bases and J by 7 bases, with 9 bases of the junction left unmatched. The CDR3 consists of 15 residues. The germline gives CDR1 MNHNY, CDR2 SVGAGI (reference sequence). CDR3 sequence reads: CASSPSGLAGNEQFF. CDR3 DNA: TGTGCCAGCAGTCCCTCGGGACTAGCTGGAAATGAGCAGTTCTTC.

The chain carries TRBV2 and TRBJ1-1; tentatively, D is TRBD1 (5 bases). Germline lookup yields CDR1 SNHLY and CDR2 FYNNEI. Trimming removed 7 bases from V and 0 bases from J, with 12 bases in between. CDR3 length: 14 residues. The chain's CDR3 is CASTSGTVNTEAFF. The CDR3 region has the DNA TGTGCCAGCACGTCCGGGACGGTGAACACTGAAGCTTTCTTT.

The chain joins TRBV27 to TRBJ2-7, with D possibly called TRBD1 or TRBD2 (6 bases each). V lost 7 bases, J lost 5 bases, and 18 bases lay in between. This CDR3 is built from 14 residues. Per germline, CDR1 MNHEY and CDR2 SMNVEV (reference sequence). Written as DNA, the CDR3 is TGTGCCAGCATGGGTCGGGGGCGCACCCACGAGCAGTACTTC. This translates into CASMGRGRTHEQYF.

The chain is built from TRBV19 and TRBJ2-5; 8 nucleotides line up with TRBD2. The CDR3 runs to 15 residues. V trimming: 3 bases; J trimming: 1 base; junction bases outside the gene matches: 4. CDR1 LNHDA and CDR2 SQIVND come from the germline V gene (reference sequence). The DNA for the CDR3 is TGTGCCAGTAGTATGCGGCTAGCGGGCCAAGAGACCCAGTACTTC. Its protein product is CASSMRLAGQETQYF.

The chain uses TRBV7-9 and TRBJ1-5; D possibly corresponds to TRBD1 (5 bases). Per germline, CDR1 SEHNR and CDR2 FQNEAQ (reference sequence). The CDR3 runs to 16 residues. Deletions cut 5 bases from V and 0 bases from J, with 14 bases between. The CDR3 protein is CASSGQGLFSNQPQHF. As DNA, the CDR3 is TGTGCCAGCAGCGGTCAGGGTTTGTTTAGCAATCAGCCCCAGCATTTT. The full variable domain, its missing parts supplied by reference TRBV7-9 and TRBJ1-5, is DTGVSQNPRHKITKRGQNVTFRCDPISEHNRLYWYRQTLGQGPEFLTYFQNEAQLEKSRLLSDRFSAERPKGSFSTLEIQRTEQGDSAMYLCASSGQGLFSNQPQHFGDGTRLSIL.

This sequence joins TRBV5-4 and TRBJ2-1, with TRBD2 matching over 11 bases. With 4 bases clipped from V and 3 bases from J, the junction kept 6 bases outside the gene matches. Germline V gene lookup returns CDR1 SGHNT and CDR2 YYREEE (reference sequence). CDR3 size: 16 residues. CDR3 bases: TGTGCCAGCAGCCAGGGGACTAGCGGCTACTACAATGAGCAGTTCTTC. Amino acids: CASSQGTSGYYNEQFF. Full variable domain (missing parts from reference TRBV5-4 and TRBJ2-1): ETGVTQSPTHLIKTRGQQVTLRCSSQSGHNTVSWYQQALGQGPQFIFQYYREEENGRGNFPPRFSGLQFPNYSSELNVNALELDDSALYLCASSQGTSGYYNEQFFGPGTRLTVL.

The gene calls are TRBV2 and TRBJ1-4; D is possibly TRBD1 (5 bases). In germline, CDR1 is SNHLY, CDR2 FYNNEI. Trimming stripped 6 bases from V and 8 bases from J, with 19 bases between. The CDR3 runs to 15 residues. DNA of the CDR3: TGTGCCAGCAGATCCACGAGGGGAGGGGACGAAAAACTGTTTTTT. Translation gives CASRSTRGGDEKLFF.

The genes are TRBV28 and TRBJ1-2; D is ambiguous. Trimming cost V 5 bases and J 0 bases, with 10 bases left between them. This CDR3 is built from 14 residues. Germline-derived CDR1 and CDR2 are MDHEN and SYDVKM. CDR3 protein: CASSVAGTNYGYTF. CDR3 sequence (DNA): TGTGCCAGCAGTGTCGCCGGGACTAACTATGGCTACACCTTC.

The V and J genes are TRBV11-2 and TRBJ2-7; 7 bases line up with TRBD1. The CDR3 totals 13 residues. Trimming removed 5 bases from V and 3 bases from J; junction bases left unmatched: 4. Per germline, CDR1 SGHAT and CDR2 FQNNGV. CDR3 amino acids: CASSQGQLYEQYF. The CDR3 DNA reads TGTGCCAGCAGCCAGGGACAGCTCTACGAGCAGTACTTC.

V gene TRBV28 combines with J gene TRBJ1-3; D not resolved. V was pared by 2 bases and J by 8 bases, with 13 bases between. Germline CDR1 and CDR2: MDHEN and SYDVKM. CDR3 length equals 14 residues. As DNA, the CDR3 is TGTGCCAGCAGTTTAACCACGCGAGTTCACACCATATATTTT. Translated: CASSLTTRVHTIYF.

The gene calls are TRBV7-3 and TRBJ2-7, with a weak D call TRBD1 (6 bases). The CDR3 extends over 15 amino acids. From germline, CDR1 is SGHTA and CDR2 FQGTGA. V was trimmed by 4 bases and J by 5 bases, leaving 18 bases between them. The CDR3 sequence: CASSSNPSQGHEQYF. The CDR3 coding sequence is TGTGCCAGCAGCTCAAACCCGTCACAGGGCCACGAGCAGTACTTC. The complete variable domain, with remaining parts taken from reference TRBV7-3 and TRBJ2-7, reads GAGVSQTPSNKVTEKGKYVELRCDPISGHTALYWYRQSLGQGPEFLIYFQGTGAADDSGLPNDRFFAVRPEGSVSTLKIQRTERGDSAVYLCASSSNPSQGHEQYFGPGTRLTVT.